What follows are 12 T cell receptor beta chains derived from one specimen sequenced in a study of CD8 T cells in ankylosing spondylitis. The study, taken as a whole, reports: Roughly eight highly homologous variants made up a TCR beta motif that seemed to typify ankylosing spondylitis blood.

TCRdb itself ran the 5' RACE reads through MiXCR, one entry per CDR3 protein. The repertoire includes 300,000 to 400,000 distinct CDR3 sequences, approximately 20% of them detected once, and approximately 15% sits in the top ten. What these receptors recognize is not known. Sequenced: blood, either unsorted or a sorted T cell fraction (not recorded which). The receptors shown here come from a male donor with ankylosing spondylitis.

This clonotype showed up just a few times. The rearrangement uses TRBV18 and TRBJ2-5; possible D gene TRBD2, 6 bases. V was cut by 5 bases and J by 9 bases, with 22 bases left in between. Germline V gene lookup returns CDR1 KGHSH and CDR2 LQKENI. This CDR3 contains 15 residues. DNA for the CDR3: TGTGCCAGCTCAAGAAGCCGGGACTCCGTGGAGGCCCAGTACTTC. Its protein is CASSRSRDSVEAQYF.

The chain employs TRBV4-3 and TRBJ2-3, with 9 bases aligning to TRBD2. Germline-derived CDR1 and CDR2 are LGHNA and YSLEER. The V and J ends lost 4 bases and 4 bases, in that order; junction bases with no gene match: 6. There are 15 residues in the CDR3. The CDR3, as DNA: TGCGCCAGCAGCCCGTGGACTAGCGAGGCAGATACGCAGTATTTT. Its translation is CASSPWTSEADTQYF.

The chain recombines TRBV15 with TRBJ2-1; 8 bases align to TRBD2. From germline, CDR1 is LNHNV and CDR2 YYDKDF (reference sequence). This CDR3 contains 14 residues. After removal of 7 bases from V and 4 bases from J, the junction contained 6 bases not matched to a gene. The CDR3 DNA follows: TGTGCCACCACTGCTAGCGGGCGATACAATGAGCAGTTCTTC. Translating gives CATTASGRYNEQFF.

The genes are TRBV2 and TRBJ2-1, with 9 bases lining up with TRBD2. Germline CDR1 SNHLY, CDR2 FYNNEI. The CDR3 contains 16 residues. The V gene end was trimmed by 0 bases and the J gene end by 7 bases; junction bases not matched to a gene: 7. CDR3 sequence reads: CASSEALGTSKNEQFF. CDR3 in DNA: TGTGCCAGCAGTGAAGCGCTCGGGACTAGCAAGAATGAGCAGTTCTTC.

The chain carries TRBV6-1 and TRBJ2-7, with unresolved D. V dropped 6 bases and J dropped 12 bases, with 21 bases sitting between them. CDR3 size: 13 residues. CDR1 and CDR2 from the germline V gene are MNHNS and SASEGT. CDR3 bases: TGTGCCAGCAGGTCCGGACCTGCCCTAGGGATGTACTTC. Its protein product is CASRSGPALGMYF.

The chain couples TRBV4-3 to TRBJ2-7; D is possibly TRBD2 (5 bases). V gave up 3 bases and J gave up 3 bases, with 9 bases separating them. CDR1 and CDR2 (germline): LGHNA, YSLEER. The CDR3 has 13 amino acids. In DNA form, the CDR3 reads TGCGCCAGCAGCCAGGGAGTACTCTACGAGCAGTACTTC. Its translation: CASSQGVLYEQYF.

This clonotype was seen more than once but under ten times. The chain joins TRBV19 to TRBJ2-1, with a weak D call TRBD2 (5 bases). Looked up from germline, CDR1 is LNHDA and CDR2 is SQIVND (reference sequence). The CDR3 has 15 residues. Trimming stripped 3 bases from V and 6 bases from J, with 15 bases between. CDR3 in DNA: TGTGCCAGTAGTATTTCGGGGAACCCAGGCAATGAGCAGTTCTTC. Its translation is CASSISGNPGNEQFF. Together with reference TRBV19 and TRBJ2-1, the CDR3 gives the full variable domain: DGGITQSPKYLFRKEGQNVTLSCEQNLNHDAMYWYRQDPGQGLRLIYYSQIVNDFQKGDIAEGYSVSREKKESFPLTVTSAQKNPTAFYLCASSISGNPGNEQFFGPGTRLTVL.

The CDR3 region has the DNA TGTGCCATCAACCAAGATGCAGGGGGCGCAGGCAATGAGCAGTTCTTC. Its translation: CAINQDAGGAGNEQFF. The V call is TRBV10-3, the J call TRBJ2-1, with TRBD1 matching 8 bases. This CDR3 region has 16 residues. The J segment lost 6 bases and the V segment lost 7 bases, leaving 14 bases of the junction unmatched. Germline V lookup: CDR1 ENHRY, CDR2 SYGVKD.

This rearrangement joins TRBV14 to TRBJ2-1, with 14 nucleotides matching TRBD2. The germline V gene encodes CDR1 SGHDN and CDR2 FVKESK. This CDR3 region has 18 residues. Unmatched junction bases numbered 9, after V lost 2 bases and J lost 6 bases. CDR3 DNA: TGTGCCAGCAGCCAACACCCTCCGGGACTAGCGGGAGTCAATGAGCAGTTCTTC. Protein sequence: CASSQHPPGLAGVNEQFF.

A few counts support this clonotype. A much larger clone sits a single nucleotide away, making a read error possible. The rearrangement joins TRBV5-1 to TRBJ2-7, with a weak D call TRBD1 (6 bases). The V end was cut by 4 bases, the J end by 3 bases, with 11 bases between. The CDR3 covers 13 residues. Germline lookup yields CDR1 SGHRS and CDR2 YFSETQ. The CDR3 reads CASSPRTDYEQYF. The CDR3 DNA sequence: TGCGCCAGCAGCCCCAGGACAGACTACGAGCAGTACTTC.

CDR3: CASTRDRANTGELFF. The DNA for the CDR3 is TGTGCCAGCACTAGGGACAGAGCCAACACCGGGGAGCTGTTTTTT. The chain has TRBV2 and TRBJ2-2; 7 bases match TRBD1. The CDR3 has 15 amino acids. Germline V gives CDR1 SNHLY, CDR2 FYNNEI. J was trimmed by 2 bases and V by 7 bases; bases with no gene match: 7.

This clonotype was detected only a few times. The chain has TRBV29-1 and TRBJ1-2; no definite D call. Trimming stripped 7 bases from V and 8 bases from J, with 11 bases between. CDR1 and CDR2 from the germline V gene are SQVTM and ANQGSEA. This CDR3 contains 10 residues. The CDR3 coding sequence is TGCAGCGGTGATGCAACCGGCTACACCTTC. The encoded protein is CSGDATGYTF.